This T cell receptor beta chain is from a study of blood T cells in healthy people across ages (dated by TCRdb to 2015 to 2017). Study-level background: Template switching captured roughly one uniquely barcoded TCR beta cDNA molecule per two T cells in model experiments. Using the same blood draw, the study looked at two additional independent replicas of 1 million unique cDNA reads for two donors, one aged 18 to 30 and the other aged 80 or older. Age-related changes in TCR beta repertoire diversity were measured in the study by deep sequencing normalized with unique cDNA molecular identifiers. To avoid experimental bias, donors of different ages were distributed randomly across sequencing lanes. Donors were grouped into four age groups: young (average roughly 17 years), middle-aged (around 39), aged (around 60) and long-lived (about 90).

Systemically healthy Caucasian individuals from Russia, some 40 in total and aged about 6 to 100 years, were included as donors. Each donor gave 8 to 10 milliliters of peripheral blood, drawn into EDTA-treated Vacutainer tubes. Ficoll-Paque density-gradient centrifugation was used to isolate PBMCs, with at least 6 million per sample. Trizol reagent was used to extract total RNA from the PBMCs, yielding at least 5.5 micrograms per sample. For every donor, flow cytometry on a PBMC aliquot measured the percentage of naive CD45RAhigh/CD27high T cells. From the cysteine through the phenylalanine, the CDR3 covers 14 amino acids. Only the CDR3 DNA is retained, 42 bases long and in frame from the first base. The germline V gene yields MDHEN for CDR1 and SYDVKM for CDR2. Libraries were prepared through 5' RACE. Sequencing took place on an Illumina HiSeq 2500. A second about 6 to 11 cycle PCR used a sample-barcoded 5' primer and a J-beta primer mix. Each TCR beta cDNA molecule received a unique molecular identifier from a template-switch 5' adaptor carrying 12 random nucleotides. At least 2.5 million CDR3-containing paired-end reads were obtained from each sample. First-strand cDNA was synthesized from all RNA with the Mint cDNA synthesis kit, primed by a TRBC-specific oligonucleotide. All cDNA was treated with uracil-DNA glycosylase and then went through a first 18-cycle PCR with the universal primers M1SS and BC2_uni_R. In the authors' own workflow: For normalization, 1 million high-quality reads were randomly selected from each sample, with every read carrying a distinct molecular identifier. Instead of being binned into consensus sequences, reads with shared molecular identifiers were discarded. MiTCR, set to a Q25 quality threshold and the strictest error-elimination algorithm, was used for CDR3 identification, clonotype clustering and error correction. A nonparametric unseen species model with Euler transformation was used to estimate lower-bound total TCR beta diversity. The raw public data were reprocessed by TCRdb itself: fastp quality trimming at Q25, MiXCR clonotype calling, in-frame beta chains only. A single entry per CDR3 protein holds the most common genes and DNA from its merged rows. TCRdb, rather than the study authors, made the V and J calls. For this sample the table gives 1.4 million or so distinct CDR3 sequences, of which approximately 43% were detected only once. The top ten clonotypes cover just over 4% of the sample.

About this clonotype itself: No antigen is known for it. An end of the junction differs from the germline gene, which may be a read error.

Points the paper makes about the study in general: Conclusive comparison of naive and antigen-experienced compartments was prevented by the profiling of bulk unsorted PBMCs. The CMV infection status of donors was not known, potentially confounding age-related changes in expanded clonotypes. Observed TCR beta diversity per million T cells fell roughly linearly with age, and a significant reduction was already apparent by age about 36. A strong correlation was found between observed TCR beta diversity and the percentage of naive T cells measured by flow cytometry. Estimates of total diversity based on one million sequenced T cells were regarded as lower bounds and as underestimates. Compared with the aged group, the long-lived group had more naive CD4+ T cells, fewer expanded clones and increased TCR diversity, suggesting age selection.

The TCR originated in a woman between 18 and 30 years old in good health. In this chain, TRBV28 is recombined with TRBJ2-1; 8 nucleotides in the junction match TRBD1. Sequenced sample: blood. The sequence in DNA is TGTGCCGGCAGTTTGGACAGGGTGGCGGATGAGCAGTTCTTC. Its protein product is CAGSLDRVADEQFF.